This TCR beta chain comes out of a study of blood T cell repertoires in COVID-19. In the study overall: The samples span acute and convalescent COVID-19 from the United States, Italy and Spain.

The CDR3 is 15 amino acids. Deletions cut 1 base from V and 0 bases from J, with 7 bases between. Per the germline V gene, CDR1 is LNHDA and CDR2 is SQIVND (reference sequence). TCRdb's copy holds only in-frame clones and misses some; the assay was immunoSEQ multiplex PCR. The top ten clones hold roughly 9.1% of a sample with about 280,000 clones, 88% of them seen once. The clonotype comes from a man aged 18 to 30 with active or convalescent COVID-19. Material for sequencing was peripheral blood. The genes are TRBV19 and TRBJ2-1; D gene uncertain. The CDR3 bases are TGTGCCAGTAGTATAGTGAGTTACTCCTACAATGAGCAGTTCTTC. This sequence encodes CASSIVSYSYNEQFF. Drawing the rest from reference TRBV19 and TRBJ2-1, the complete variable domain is DGGITQSPKYLFRKEGQNVTLSCEQNLNHDAMYWYRQDPGQGLRLIYYSQIVNDFQKGDIAEGYSVSREKKESFPLTVTSAQKNPTAFYLCASSIVSYSYNEQFFGPGTRLTVL.